This T cell receptor (beta chain) was recorded in a study of Ad26.COV2.S vaccination and SARS-CoV-2 variants. Regarding treatment: 15 to 20 received Ad26.COV2.S at low or high dose, single or two shots; roughly five received placebo; per-sample allocation not given. Collection of the samples took place on day 63 after the first injection of vaccine or placebo. From germline, CDR1 is LGHDT and CDR2 YNNKEL (reference sequence). The CDR3 is made up of 14 amino acids. V was clipped by 4 bases and J by 5 bases, with 12 bases between them. Repertoires were generated with immunoSEQ multiplex PCR, while TCRdb's copy carries only in-frame clones and drops some. The sample lists 350,000 to 400,000 clones, 80% to 90% occurring once. Findings and limits, study-wide: Vaccinees displayed broader spike-specific TCR repertoires than placebo recipients.

A note on this clone: The antigen is not known.

The V call is TRBV3-1 (or the pseudogene TRBV3-2), the J call TRBJ2-1; weak D call: TRBD2 (6 bases). This TCR was sampled from a person aged 18-65 years who received the Ad26.COV2.S COVID-19 vaccine or a placebo. The sequencing used peripheral blood, collected in a trial of Ad26.COV2.S vaccine versus placebo. CDR3 residues: CASSLHGGNNEQFF. The CDR3 bases are TGTGCCAGCAGCCTTCACGGCGGGAACAATGAGCAGTTCTTC.